The rows below give T cell receptor beta chains drawn from one sample of a study of human T cells and chemical hapten exposure. MiXCR was run by TCRdb on the RACE reads, yielding one entry per CDR3 protein. The sample lists more than 95,000 distinct CDR3 sequences; around 34% were seen once. This specimen was whole blood, taken in connection with sensitization to the hapten diphenylcyclopropenone (DPC). Receptors were obtained from a middle-aged man with alopecia areata. Some clones in this sample may be carry-over from other donors' samples. The conserved cysteine and the conserved F or W are not part of the CDR3 here. The order of the fields is clone size, D gene, V gene, CDR3 protein. The D gene is left open where the match is weak. Expanded clones get a size class; other rows say once, few or many, or leave the size out.

size: few; D: TRBD1; V: TRBV6-1; CDR3: ARPGTESNQPQH
size: NA; D: NA; V: TRBV18; CDR3: ASSPDSNEKLF
size: NA; D: TRBD1; V: TRBV7-9; CDR3: ASSPDRGHSSGANVLT
size: NA; D: TRBD2; V: TRBV4-2; CDR3: ASSPQGTSGAPPYNEQF
size: NA; D: TRBD1; V: TRBV10-3; CDR3: AISATGTGDVGYGYT
size: NA; D: NA; V: TRBV7-3; CDR3: ASSQGDQETQY
size: NA; D: NA; V: TRBV4-2; CDR3: ASSRAGPESYKQY
size: few; D: NA; V: TRBV10-3; CDR3: AISESVDKSYEQY
size: few; D: NA; V: TRBV5-4; CDR3: ASSLGGGTSYNEQF
size: once; D: NA; V: TRBV11-3; CDR3: ASSLGSNSPLH
size: NA; D: TRBD2; V: TRBV19; CDR3: ASSRWEGTGELF
size: NA; D: NA; V: TRBV6-2/TRBV6-3; CDR3: ASSPLIRQVTEAF
size: NA; D: NA; V: TRBV29-1; CDR3: SVEEYGNTQY
size: NA; D: TRBD1; V: TRBV5-1; CDR3: ASSWGDRGSGADVLT
size: NA; D: NA; V: TRBV20-1; CDR3: SASLRGTPQETQY
size: many; D: TRBD1; V: TRBV24-1; CDR3: ATSDGQGNSYNSPLH
size: NA; D: NA; V: TRBV6-2/TRBV6-3; CDR3: ASSSQGIQPQH
size: NA; D: TRBD1; V: TRBV12-3/TRBV12-4; CDR3: ASSLQGMSTEAF
size: NA; D: NA; V: TRBV5-1; CDR3: ASSLGQAEQF
size: few; D: NA; V: TRBV9; CDR3: ASSVSSDFTDTQY
size: few; D: NA; V: TRBV29-1; CDR3: SAGGGIDEQF
size: NA; D: TRBD1; V: TRBV7-2; CDR3: ASSLAMDRGQPQH
size: NA; D: NA; V: TRBV7-9; CDR3: ASSLSAGWAEQY
size: few; D: NA; V: TRBV4-2; CDR3: ASSQDPWGQGYEQY
size: NA; D: NA; V: TRBV6-2/TRBV6-3; CDR3: ASSYVGVVYNEQF
size: few; D: NA; V: TRBV7-3; CDR3: ASSLTASGVETQY
size: NA; D: NA; V: TRBV6-6; CDR3: ASTRQPHLGDTQY
size: NA; D: NA; V: TRBV7-2; CDR3: ASSFDSPNEKLF
size: few; D: NA; V: TRBV5-1; CDR3: ASSLDTPGELF
size: NA; D: NA; V: TRBV25-1; CDR3: ASSGHGGGEQF
size: few; D: NA; V: TRBV10-3; CDR3: AIKQISGANVLT
size: NA; D: NA; V: TRBV18; CDR3: ASSPGWTTWGSNQPQH
size: NA; D: TRBD2; V: TRBV4-3; CDR3: ASSQEFGTSGSNEQF
size: few; D: TRBD2; V: TRBV29-1; CDR3: SVGPTAGRAWGDTQY
size: NA; D: NA; V: TRBV29-1; CDR3: STPDRSRANYGYT
size: few; D: NA; V: TRBV6-1; CDR3: ASNKGGGNQPQH
size: NA; D: NA; V: TRBV7-9; CDR3: ASSPDSASGYT
size: NA; D: NA; V: TRBV18; CDR3: ASSRTGPSSGNTIY
size: NA; D: NA; V: TRBV20-1; CDR3: SASSQGNYGYT
size: NA; D: TRBD1; V: TRBV6-2/TRBV6-3; CDR3: ASSYPGQGFYNEQF
size: NA; D: TRBD1; V: TRBV5-1; CDR3: ASSGGQGSNTGELF
size: NA; D: TRBD1; V: TRBV6-6; CDR3: ASSYLRQGVGSDTQY